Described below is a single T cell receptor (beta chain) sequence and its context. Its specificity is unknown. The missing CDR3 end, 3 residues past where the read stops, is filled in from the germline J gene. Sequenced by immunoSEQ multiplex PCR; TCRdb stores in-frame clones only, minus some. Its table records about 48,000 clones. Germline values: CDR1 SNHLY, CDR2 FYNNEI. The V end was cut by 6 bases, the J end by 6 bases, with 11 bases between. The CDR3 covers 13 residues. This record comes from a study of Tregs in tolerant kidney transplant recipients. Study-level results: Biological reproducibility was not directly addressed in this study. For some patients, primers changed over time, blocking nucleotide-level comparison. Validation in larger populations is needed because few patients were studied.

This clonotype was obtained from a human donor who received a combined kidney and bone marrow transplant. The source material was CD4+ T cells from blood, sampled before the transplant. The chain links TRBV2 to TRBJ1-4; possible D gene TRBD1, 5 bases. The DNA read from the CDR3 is TGTGCCAGCAGAATAACAGGTGATGAAAAA. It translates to CASRITGDEK. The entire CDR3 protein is CASRITGDEKLFF.